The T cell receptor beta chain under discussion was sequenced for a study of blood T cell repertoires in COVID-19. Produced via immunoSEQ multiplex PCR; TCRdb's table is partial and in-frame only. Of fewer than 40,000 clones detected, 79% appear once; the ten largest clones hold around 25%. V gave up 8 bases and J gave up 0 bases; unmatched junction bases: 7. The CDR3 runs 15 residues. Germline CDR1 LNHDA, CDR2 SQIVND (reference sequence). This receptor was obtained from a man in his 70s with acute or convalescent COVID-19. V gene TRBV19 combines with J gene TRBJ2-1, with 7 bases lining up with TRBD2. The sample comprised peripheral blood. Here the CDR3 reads CASGPGTTSYNEQFF. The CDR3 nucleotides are TGTGCCAGTGGACCCGGGACTACCTCCTACAATGAGCAGTTCTTC.